A single sample gave rise to the 3 T cell receptor beta chains below, sequenced in a study of T-cell memory formation after mild COVID-19. One entry per CDR3 protein results from TCRdb running MiXCR on the 5' RACE reads. Of about 180,000 distinct CDR3 sequences in the sample, approximately 16% were seen once. What was sequenced was PBMCs or a T cell subset sorted from them (not recorded which). All receptors derive from an adult woman who had mild COVID-19 (a few samples of this study predate the infection). Cell type and time point are not known.

This clonotype appeared a few times. This chain uses TRBV7-9 with TRBJ2-3, with D tentatively TRBD2 (6 bases). CDR1 is SEHNR and CDR2 is FQNEAQ in the germline V gene (reference sequence). The CDR3 runs 15 residues. The V end was cut by 1 base, the J end by 2 bases, with 10 bases between. The CDR3 protein is CASSLVGTLTDTQYF. Written as DNA, the CDR3 is TGTGCCAGCAGCTTAGTGGGGACTCTCACAGATACGCAGTATTTT.

The table lists this clonotype with a few counts. The V call is TRBV7-3, the J call TRBJ2-1; D is ambiguous. The germline CDR1 and CDR2 sequences are SGHTA and FQGTGA. There are 16 residues in the CDR3. Trimming stripped 5 bases from V and 0 bases from J, with 14 bases between. The CDR3 DNA follows: TGTGCCAGCAGCGACACGGCCCCTAGCTCCTACAATGAGCAGTTCTTC. Protein product: CASSDTAPSSYNEQFF.

This clonotype was picked up a small number of times. The rearrangement joins TRBV6-6 to TRBJ2-3, with 15 bases matching TRBD2. The ends lost 7 bases at V and 11 bases at J; junction bases unmatched: 13. Germline-derived CDR1 and CDR2 are MNHNY and SVGAGI (reference sequence). The CDR3 runs to 16 residues. The CDR3 DNA reads TGTGCCAGCATTGGTGGACTAGCGGGAGGGCCAGCATGGCAGTATTTT. It yields the protein CASIGGLAGGPAWQYF.